This T cell receptor beta chain was sequenced in a study of T-cell reconstitution after alpha-beta-depleted transplantation in children (dated by TCRdb to 2016 to 2017). Notes on the research overall: Using TCR repertoire profiling, the study quantitatively followed how T-cell immune reconstitution unfolded in children after TCRalphabeta/CD19-depleted allogeneic hematopoietic cell transplantation.

Sequences SGHAT (CDR1) and FQNNGV (CDR2) are obtained from the germline V gene. From the cysteine through the phenylalanine, the CDR3 covers 18 amino acids. The sequence is cut down to CDR3 DNA, 54 bases in frame from base 1. V is reduced by 1 base and J by 2 bases, leaving a spacing of 18 bases between them. Libraries came from PCR. The data were produced on an Illumina HiSeq 2500. TCR library preparation used molecular barcoding, with unique molecular identifiers applied to normalize quantification of the TCRbeta repertoire. In TCRdb, the public reads were trimmed at Q25 with fastp and aligned with MiXCR, with productive beta chains retained. Entries that share a CDR3 protein sequence are merged under the most common genes and DNA. The sample contains 200,000 to 250,000 distinct CDR3 sequences, around 9.5% of them found a single time. 5% to 7% of the sample is in the top ten clones. On this clonotype itself: The clone's antigen remains unknown. No per-base quality is available; no much larger clone lies one base away.

The source is a human donor who donated a stem cell graft to a child with acute lymphoblastic leukemia. Recombination linked TRBV11-2 to TRBJ1-5, with TRBD1 as a weak D call on 6 bases. Sequences were derived from PBMCs from the stem cell graft donor, sampled from the stem cell graft. The DNA sequence is TGTGCCAGCAGCTTAGGTGTCCAGACAGGCCTTCGCAATCAGCCCCAGCATTTT. Its coded protein is CASSLGVQTGLRNQPQHF.